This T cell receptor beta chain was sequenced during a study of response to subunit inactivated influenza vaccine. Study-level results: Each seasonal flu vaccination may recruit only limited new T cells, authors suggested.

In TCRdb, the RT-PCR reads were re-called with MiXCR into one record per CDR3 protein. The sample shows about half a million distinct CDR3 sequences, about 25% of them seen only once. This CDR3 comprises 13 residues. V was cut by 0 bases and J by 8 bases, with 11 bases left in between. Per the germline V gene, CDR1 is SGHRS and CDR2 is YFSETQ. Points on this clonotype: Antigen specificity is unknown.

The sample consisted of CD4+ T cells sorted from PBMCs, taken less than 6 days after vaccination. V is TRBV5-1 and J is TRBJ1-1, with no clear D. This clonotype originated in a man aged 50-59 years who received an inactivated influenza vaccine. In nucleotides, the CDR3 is TGCGCCAGCAGCTTGGCCATGAAGGGCGAAGCTTTCTTT. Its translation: CASSLAMKGEAFF.